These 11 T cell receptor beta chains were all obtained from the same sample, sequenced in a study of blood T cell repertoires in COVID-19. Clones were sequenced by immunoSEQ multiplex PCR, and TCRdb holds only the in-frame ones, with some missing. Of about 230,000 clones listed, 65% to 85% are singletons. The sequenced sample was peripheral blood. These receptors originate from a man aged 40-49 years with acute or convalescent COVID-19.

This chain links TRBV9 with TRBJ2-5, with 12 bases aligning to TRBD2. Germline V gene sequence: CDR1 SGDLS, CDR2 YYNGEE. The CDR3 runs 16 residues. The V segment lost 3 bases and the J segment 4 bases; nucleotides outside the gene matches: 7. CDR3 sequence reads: CASSAPLAGGIETQYF. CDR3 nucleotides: TGTGCCAGCAGCGCACCACTAGCGGGAGGAATAGAGACCCAGTACTTC.

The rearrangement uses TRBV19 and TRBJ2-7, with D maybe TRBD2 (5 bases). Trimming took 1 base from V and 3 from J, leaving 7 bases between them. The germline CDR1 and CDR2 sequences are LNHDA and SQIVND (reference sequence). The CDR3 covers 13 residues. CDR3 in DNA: TGTGCCAGTAGTATAGCGGACTTCTACGAGCAGTACTTC. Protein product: CASSIADFYEQYF.

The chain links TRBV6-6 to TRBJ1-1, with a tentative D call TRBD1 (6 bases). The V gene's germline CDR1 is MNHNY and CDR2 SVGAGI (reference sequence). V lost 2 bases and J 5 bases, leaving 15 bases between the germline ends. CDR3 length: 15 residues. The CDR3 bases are TGTGCCAGCAGTTACAGGCCTCAACAGGGAACTGAAGCTTTCTTT. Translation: CASSYRPQQGTEAFF.

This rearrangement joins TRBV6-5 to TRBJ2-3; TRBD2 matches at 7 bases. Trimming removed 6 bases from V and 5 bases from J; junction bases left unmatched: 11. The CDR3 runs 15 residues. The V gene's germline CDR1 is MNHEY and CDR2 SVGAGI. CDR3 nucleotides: TGTGCCAGCAGACCACAGAGCGGGAATGTAGATACGCAGTATTTT. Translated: CASRPQSGNVDTQYF.

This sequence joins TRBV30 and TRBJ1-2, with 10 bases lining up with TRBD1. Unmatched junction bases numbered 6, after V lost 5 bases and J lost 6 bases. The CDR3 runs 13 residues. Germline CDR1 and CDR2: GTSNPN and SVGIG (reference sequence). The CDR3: CAWWLGTGDGYTF. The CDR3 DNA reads TGTGCCTGGTGGTTAGGGACAGGGGATGGCTACACCTTC.

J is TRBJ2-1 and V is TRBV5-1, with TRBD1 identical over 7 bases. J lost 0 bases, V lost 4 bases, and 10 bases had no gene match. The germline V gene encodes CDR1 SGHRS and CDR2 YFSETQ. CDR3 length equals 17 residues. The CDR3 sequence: CASSEVQGSSSYNEQFF. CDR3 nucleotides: TGCGCCAGCAGCGAAGTACAGGGGTCCAGCTCCTACAATGAGCAGTTCTTC. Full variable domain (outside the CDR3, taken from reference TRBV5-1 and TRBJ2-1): KAGVTQTPRYLIKTRGQQVTLSCSPISGHRSVSWYQQTPGQGLQFLFEYFSETQRNKGNFPGRFSGRQFSNSRSEMNVSTLELGDSALYLCASSEVQGSSSYNEQFFGPGTRLTVL.

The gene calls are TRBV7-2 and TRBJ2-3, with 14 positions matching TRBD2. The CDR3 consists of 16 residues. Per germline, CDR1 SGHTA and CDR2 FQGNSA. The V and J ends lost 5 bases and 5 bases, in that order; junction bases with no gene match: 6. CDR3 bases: TGTGCCAGCAGCACGGGACTAGCGGGAGTGGTAGATACGCAGTATTTT. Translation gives CASSTGLAGVVDTQYF.

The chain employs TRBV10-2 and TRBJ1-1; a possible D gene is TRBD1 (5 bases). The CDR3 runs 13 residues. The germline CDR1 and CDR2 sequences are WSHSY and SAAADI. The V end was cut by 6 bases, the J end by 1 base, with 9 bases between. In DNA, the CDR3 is TGCGCCAGCAGGGACACGGGGAACACTGAAGCTTTCTTT. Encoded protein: CASRDTGNTEAFF.

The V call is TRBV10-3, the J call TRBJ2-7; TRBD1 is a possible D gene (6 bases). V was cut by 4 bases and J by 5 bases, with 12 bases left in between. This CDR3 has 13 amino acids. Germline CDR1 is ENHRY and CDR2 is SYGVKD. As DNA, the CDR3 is TGTGCCATCAGTGGAGGCAGGGGTGACGAGCAGTACTTC. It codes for CAISGGRGDEQYF.

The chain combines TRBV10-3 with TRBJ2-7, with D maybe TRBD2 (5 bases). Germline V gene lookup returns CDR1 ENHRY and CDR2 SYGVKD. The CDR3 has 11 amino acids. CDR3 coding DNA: TGTGCGTCAGCGGACTCCTACGAGCAGTACTTC. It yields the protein CASADSYEQYF.

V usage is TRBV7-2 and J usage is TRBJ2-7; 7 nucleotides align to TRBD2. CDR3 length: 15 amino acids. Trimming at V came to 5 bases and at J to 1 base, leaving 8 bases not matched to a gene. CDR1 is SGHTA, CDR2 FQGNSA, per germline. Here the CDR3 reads CASSQTGGGSYEQYF. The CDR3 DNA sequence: TGTGCCAGCAGCCAGACCGGGGGAGGGTCCTACGAGCAGTACTTC.